This T cell receptor (beta chain) was observed in a study of T cells after yellow fever vaccination. Study at large: Low-cell-number fractions were prepared with SMART-Seq v4 Ultra Low Input. Study-level results: The secondary response was weaker, and its peak arrived faster, on day 5 versus 15. In FACS-sorted repertoires, abundant clonotypes from the bulk population could appear as contaminants.

TCRdb itself ran the 5' RACE reads through MiXCR, one entry per CDR3 protein. The sample records about 340,000 distinct CDR3 sequences, approximately 12% being singletons. Comments on this clonotype: The antigen is unknown.

The specimen was CD4+ T cells sorted from PBMCs, collected 15 days after the yellow fever booster vaccination. The source of this sequence is a man aged 18 to 35 who received the YFV17D yellow fever vaccine.

The CDR3 region is CASRSAGGVDTQYF. The CDR3 DNA is TGTGCCAGCAGGTCAGCAGGAGGGGTGGATACGCAGTATTTT. The rearrangement joins TRBV7-2 to TRBJ2-3; TRBD2 might be the D (6 bases). The V end lost 6 bases, the J end lost 6 bases, and 16 bases lay between the germline ends. Germline V CDR1 and CDR2: SGHTA, FQGNSA. The CDR3 loop spans 14 amino acids.